Listed below are T cell receptor beta chains from one sample, sequenced in a study of CD8 T cells in Susac syndrome. Each CDR3 protein is one row after TCRdb ran MiXCR on the immunoSEQ multiplex PCR reads. The data show around 220,000 distinct CDR3 sequences, roughly nine tenths seen once. Material for sequencing was CD8+ T cells from PBMCs. The receptors were sampled from a human donor with multiple sclerosis. Both conserved end residues are part of each CDR3. The D gene is left open where the match is weak. Size is omitted from some rows. Given values are once, few, many or a class for expanded clones.

clone size,J gene,V gene,D gene,CDR3 DNA,CDR3 protein
NA,TRBJ2-3,TRBV6-5,TRBD2,TGTGCCAGCAGTAGTCCCGCGGGGGGGATGGATACGCAGTATTTT,CASSSPAGGMDTQYF
NA,TRBJ2-7,TRBV7-9,NA,TGTGCCAGCAGCCAATCGGGGGAGCAGTACTTC,CASSQSGEQYF
NA,TRBJ2-1,TRBV7-3,NA,TGTGCCAGCAGCTCTATACCCGGTGAGCAGTTCTTC,CASSSIPGEQFF
NA,TRBJ1-2,TRBV23-1,NA,TGCGCCAGCAGTCAGGTGACAAACCTCAGCAAGTTCTATGGCTACACCTTC,CASSQVTNLSKFYGYTF
once,TRBJ1-2,TRBV4-1,NA,TGCGCCAGCAGCCAAGATTTCTGGGGAGGGAACTATGGCTACACCTTC,CASSQDFWGGNYGYTF
NA,TRBJ2-2,TRBV24-1,NA,TGTGCCACCAGTGATTTGCCAGGGACGAACACCGGGGAGCTGTTTTTT,CATSDLPGTNTGELFF
NA,TRBJ1-3,TRBV25-1,TRBD1,TGTGCCAGCACCGAGATGTCCGGGACAGGGGAAGGAAACACCATATATTTT,CASTEMSGTGEGNTIYF
NA,TRBJ2-5,TRBV3-1,NA,TGTGCCAGCAGCCAAGAGACAACGGGGGAGACCCAGTACTTC,CASSQETTGETQYF
NA,TRBJ2-7,TRBV15,TRBD2,TGTGCCACCAGCAGCCAGCGGGAGGGGTTGAGCGCCGAGCAGTACTTC,CATSSQREGLSAEQYF
NA,TRBJ1-2,TRBV4-1,NA,TGCGCCAGCAGCCAAGATCAAGGGGCCCTCGGCTACACCTTC,CASSQDQGALGYTF
once,TRBJ2-7,TRBV7-6,TRBD1,TGTGCCAGCAGCCCCGATCTGACAGGGAGAGGCTACGAGCAGTACTTC,CASSPDLTGRGYEQYF
NA,TRBJ2-1,TRBV7-2,TRBD2,TGTGCCAGCAGCTTAGACAGCGGGGGGGCCTACAATGAGCAGTTCTTC,CASSLDSGGAYNEQFF
NA,TRBJ2-5,TRBV15,NA,TGTGCCACCAGCAGTCCCGAGACTGCCGGGTGGGAGACCCAGTACTTC,CATSSPETAGWETQYF
NA,TRBJ1-2,TRBV7-9,TRBD1,TGTGCCAGCGGACAGGTCAAGATCTATGGCTACACCTTC,CASGQVKIYGYTF
NA,TRBJ2-3,TRBV6-2/TRBV6-3,NA,TGTGCCGCAGCCCCAGAGCGGTTCACAGATACGCAGTATTTT,CAAAPERFTDTQYF
NA,TRBJ2-5,TRBV7-8,NA,TGTGCCACCCTTCGGCTAGCTACAACCCGGGGAGAGACCCAGTACTTC,CATLRLATTRGETQYF
NA,TRBJ2-1,TRBV9,TRBD2,TGTGCCAGCAGCGGGATGCTAGCGGGGGGGCCTCGGGCGCAGTTCTTC,CASSGMLAGGPRAQFF
NA,TRBJ1-1,TRBV21-1,NA,TGTGCCAGCAGCAAATCACAGGGTCTCTCTGAAGCTTTCTTT,CASSKSQGLSEAFF
few,TRBJ2-1,TRBV7-6,NA,TGTGCCAGCAGCTATCCGGGGTACAATGAGCAGTTCTTC,CASSYPGYNEQFF
NA,TRBJ2-7,TRBV27,NA,TGTGCCAGCAGGCCCCGGGACGGCTCCTACGAGCAGTACTTC,CASRPRDGSYEQYF
once,TRBJ1-1,TRBV30,NA,TGTGCCTGGCGACAGGAAAGGGGCACTGAAGCTTTCTTT,CAWRQERGTEAFF
NA,TRBJ2-5,TRBV11-2,TRBD2,TGTGCCAGCAGCTTATATGGCGGGGGGGCCGAGGAGACCCAGTACTTC,CASSLYGGGAEETQYF
NA,TRBJ2-1,TRBV20-1,TRBD2,TGCAGTGCTAGGGGACTAGCGGGAGCGCTAGAGTTCTTC,CSARGLAGALEFF
NA,TRBJ2-1,TRBV20-1,NA,TGCAGTGTTAGCCCCTCGGACTACAATGAGCAGTTCTTC,CSVSPSDYNEQFF
NA,TRBJ2-7,TRBV6-5,NA,TGTGCCAGCAGTTACTCGGCAGGGGCGTTCGGGCGCCACGAGCAGTACTTC,CASSYSAGAFGRHEQYF
NA,TRBJ2-5,TRBV27,NA,TGTGCCAGCGGGGGGACCACGTACCAAGAGACCCAGTACTTC,CASGGTTYQETQYF
NA,TRBJ2-7,TRBV11-3,TRBD1,TGTGCCAGCAGCTTCTCGACAGGGTTGTACGAGCAGTACTTC,CASSFSTGLYEQYF
NA,TRBJ1-5,TRBV9,NA,TGTGCCAGCAGCGTAGTGGACGGTCAGCCCCAGCATTTT,CASSVVDGQPQHF
NA,TRBJ1-6,TRBV10-1,NA,TGCGCCAGCAGTGAGCCCAATTCACCCCTCCACTTT,CASSEPNSPLHF
NA,TRBJ2-7,TRBV6-6,NA,TGTGCCAGCAGTTTACTCTACGAGCAGTACTTC,CASSLLYEQYF
once,TRBJ1-1,TRBV2,NA,TGTGCCAGCAAGTACCCAGACCTAGAAGCTTTCTTT,CASKYPDLEAFF
NA,TRBJ2-7,TRBV19,NA,TGTGCCAGTAGTCTCTCTCTACGGAACTACGAGCAGTACTTC,CASSLSLRNYEQYF
NA,TRBJ2-3,TRBV27,TRBD2,TGTGCCAGCAGTTTCTCCATAGCGGGAGGGAACACAGATACGCAGTATTTT,CASSFSIAGGNTDTQYF
NA,TRBJ2-7,TRBV5-1,NA,TGCGCCAGCAGCTTGGTATCAGATCAATACGAGCAGTACTTC,CASSLVSDQYEQYF
NA,TRBJ2-2,TRBV10-3,NA,TGTGCCATCAGTGGGGGAACCGGGGAGCTGTTTTTT,CAISGGTGELFF
NA,TRBJ1-5,TRBV6-6,NA,TGTGCCAGCAGCGACACAGGACCGCCCCAGCATTTT,CASSDTGPPQHF
NA,TRBJ2-1,TRBV5-1,TRBD2,TGCGCCAGCAGCATGGCCCAACTAGCGGGGCGGACCTCCTACAATGAGCAGTTCTTC,CASSMAQLAGRTSYNEQFF
NA,TRBJ1-5,TRBV23-1,NA,TGCGCCAGCAGTCAATCGCAGAGGGGGGTGAGGAGCAATCAGCCCCAGCATTTT,CASSQSQRGVRSNQPQHF
NA,TRBJ1-3,TRBV12-2,NA,TGTGCAAGTCGCTTTAGACAGGTTACCTCTGGAAACACCATATATTTT,CASRFRQVTSGNTIYF
NA,TRBJ2-1,TRBV28,TRBD2,TGTGCCAGCAGTTTCGGAACGGGAGGTTACAATGAGCAGTTCTTC,CASSFGTGGYNEQFF
NA,TRBJ2-4,TRBV13,NA,TGTGCCAGCAGCATCGGGGTAGCCAAAAACATTCAGTACTTC,CASSIGVAKNIQYF